This T cell receptor beta chain was sequenced in a study of shared clonotypes between healthy human individuals. General study findings and limits: The diversity represented, both genetic and in exposure history, was limited by few donors.

A note on this clone: Its antigen remains unknown.

Clones were read by immunoSEQ multiplex PCR, and TCRdb kept only the in-frame ones, dropping some. Of fewer than 1.8 million clones listed, 98% to 99% were seen once; the top ten hold approximately 0.4%. CDR3 length equals 13 residues. The sequence came from a man aged 25-45 years in good health. The sequenced sample was naive CD4+ T cells sorted from blood. As for subset: CD45RA+ positively selected. This rearrangement joins TRBV21-1 to TRBJ2-7; the table's D call of TRBD1 was not tested on the DNA. TRBV21-1 is labeled a pseudogene. This CDR3 reads CASSRTGSSEQYF. For the CDR3, the DNA is TGTGCCAGCAGCAGGACAGGTTCGAGTGAGCAGTACTTC.